These 21 T cell receptor beta chains were all obtained from the same sample, sequenced in a study of T cell responses to AZD1222 COVID-19 vaccine. Method: immunoSEQ multiplex PCR; TCRdb's copy keeps in-frame clones and lacks some. The repertoire has 150,000 to 200,000 clones, 75% to 90% of them found once; the top ten carry 5% to 7.5%. Sequenced material: peripheral blood, taken on day 0 of AZD1222 vaccination. All receptors derive from an adult in good health.

The CDR3: CASSTGGQGEQPQHF. CDR3 bases: TGTGCCAGCAGTACCGGGGGGCAGGGGGAGCAGCCCCAGCATTTT. The chain combines TRBV2 with TRBJ1-5, with 7 bases fitting TRBD1. Germline assignment: CDR1 SNHLY and CDR2 FYNNEI. Losses at the gene ends were 5 bases for V and 7 bases for J; bases not matched to a gene: 11. This CDR3 is built from 15 residues.

V usage is TRBV28 and J usage is TRBJ1-6; TRBD1 matches 8 bases. The J segment lost 9 bases and the V segment lost 7 bases, leaving 11 bases of the junction unmatched. Germline-derived CDR1 and CDR2 are MDHEN and SYDVKM. The CDR3 has 15 residues. The CDR3 DNA reads as TGTGCCAGCACGATAGCGGACAGGGTGAGTTCACCCCTCCACTTT. As protein: CASTIADRVSSPLHF. The full variable domain, its missing parts supplied by reference TRBV28 and TRBJ1-6, is DVKVTQSSRYLVKRTGEKVFLECVQDMDHENMFWYRQDPGLGLRLIYFSYDVKMKEKGDIPEGYSVSREKKERFSLILESASTNQTSMYLCASTIADRVSSPLHFGNGTRLTVT.

V is TRBV2 and J is TRBJ1-2, with D hard to call. This CDR3 has 15 residues. V lost 9 bases, J lost 4 bases, and 21 bases lay in between. In germline, CDR1 is SNHLY, CDR2 FYNNEI. The CDR3 DNA reads TGTGCCAGTGCTTGGGCCCAAGACGCCGTCTATGGCTACACCTTC. It is translated as CASAWAQDAVYGYTF.

The chain couples TRBV28 to TRBJ1-6, with a tentative D call TRBD1 (6 bases). Germline V lookup: CDR1 MDHEN, CDR2 SYDVKM. V dropped 7 bases and J dropped 7 bases, with 11 bases sitting between them. CDR3 size: 13 residues. CDR3 nucleotides: TGTGCCAGCAAGAACAGGGACAATTCACCCCTCCACTTT. Translating it yields CASKNRDNSPLHF.

The chain is built from TRBV29-1 and TRBJ2-7; 8 bases line up with TRBD2. The trim removed 2 bases at V and 6 bases at J, leaving 9 bases unmatched. CDR1 and CDR2 (germline): SQVTM, ANQGSEA. The CDR3 is made up of 14 amino acids. For the CDR3, the DNA is TGCAGCGTTGAACCAGCGGGGGTTAGGGGCGAGCAGTACTTC. Residues: CSVEPAGVRGEQYF.

CDR3 region: CASRGTGGTGELFF. The CDR3 DNA is TGTGCCAGCAGGGGGACAGGGGGAACCGGGGAGCTGTTTTTT. The chain has TRBV7-2 and TRBJ2-2, with 11 bases lining up with TRBD1. The germline gives CDR1 SGHTA, CDR2 FQGNSA. The ends lost 6 bases at V and 5 bases at J; junction bases unmatched: 2. The CDR3 contains 14 residues.

This chain uses TRBV5-5 with TRBJ1-5; D ambiguous. V gave up 0 bases and J gave up 7 bases, with 14 bases separating them. Germline loops: CDR1 SGHKS, CDR2 YYEKEE (reference sequence). The CDR3 runs 15 residues. The CDR3 region is CASSLALGMGQPQHF. Here the CDR3 DNA reads TGTGCCAGCAGCTTGGCCTTAGGTATGGGACAGCCCCAGCATTTT.

This chain links TRBV19 with TRBJ2-7, with D maybe TRBD1 (5 bases). The CDR3 has 13 residues. In germline, CDR1 is LNHDA, CDR2 SQIVND (reference sequence). Trimming took off 4 bases at V and 7 bases at J, with 14 bases between the two ends. The CDR3 nucleotides read TGTGCCAGTAGTAAAGAGATCCAGGGTGAGCAGTACTTC. As protein: CASSKEIQGEQYF.

The rearrangement links TRBV11-2 to TRBJ1-3, with D possibly TRBD1 on 6 matching bases. Trimming pared 8 bases from V and 5 bases from J, leaving 16 bases between. The germline CDR1 and CDR2 sequences are SGHAT and FQNNGV. The CDR3 length is 14 residues. The CDR3, as DNA: TGTGCCAGCGTGACAGGAGACCTCCGAAACACCATATATTTT. Translated, it gives CASVTGDLRNTIYF.

This chain uses TRBV5-1 with TRBJ2-1; TRBD1 aligns across 9 bases. The V segment lost 4 bases and the J segment 3 bases; nucleotides outside the gene matches: 11. CDR1 is SGHRS and CDR2 is YFSETQ in the germline V gene. This CDR3 has 17 amino acids. The DNA of the CDR3 is TGCGCCAGCAGCGCAGAAGGACAGGGGCCGGGCTACAATGAGCAGTTCTTC. Its protein product is CASSAEGQGPGYNEQFF.

V usage is TRBV7-9 and J usage is TRBJ2-5, with TRBD2 as a possible D gene (6 bases). Per the germline V gene, CDR1 is SEHNR and CDR2 is FQNEAQ (reference sequence). The CDR3 is 14 residues long. V was cut by 8 bases and J by 4 bases, with 17 bases left in between. CDR3: CASGDGGISETQYF. CDR3 nucleotides: TGTGCCAGCGGGGATGGGGGGATTTCAGAGACCCAGTACTTC.

The chain uses TRBV27 and TRBJ2-7; D may be TRBD1 (6 bases). Per the germline V gene, CDR1 is MNHEY and CDR2 is SMNVEV (reference sequence). With 3 bases removed from V and 0 bases from J, the gap between germline ends came to 18 bases. The CDR3 is 17 amino acids. In DNA, the CDR3 is TGTGCCAGCAGTTTGGAAGGAAGGGGGTCCTACTCCTACGAGCAGTACTTC. Amino acid sequence: CASSLEGRGSYSYEQYF.

The chain uses TRBV28 and TRBJ1-2; unclear D gene. Trimming took off 4 bases at V and 5 bases at J, with 17 bases between the two ends. The CDR3 covers 15 residues. Germline V gene data show CDR1 as MDHEN and CDR2 as SYDVKM. The CDR3 DNA sequence: TGTGCCAGCAGTTCCCTCGCGCTCCGAAATTATGGCTACACCTTC. Protein sequence: CASSSLALRNYGYTF.

This sequence joins TRBV29-1 and TRBJ2-1; 13 nucleotides line up with TRBD2. Germline CDR1 is SQVTM and CDR2 is ANQGSEA. The CDR3 length is 16 residues. The J segment lost 7 bases and the V segment lost 2 bases, leaving 8 bases of the junction unmatched. CDR3 loop: CSVERLAGGRSNEQFF. The CDR3 DNA is TGCAGCGTTGAAAGACTAGCGGGAGGCCGGTCTAATGAGCAGTTCTTC.

Details on this clone: Other DNA sequences of this sample code for an identical CDR3. The rearrangement uses TRBV6-5 and TRBJ1-2; tentatively, D is TRBD1 (5 bases). V was clipped by 4 bases and J by 2 bases, with 8 bases between them. This CDR3 spans 13 amino acids. In germline, CDR1 is MNHEY, CDR2 SVGAGI. CDR3 DNA sequence: TGTGCCAGCAGTTTAACAGGCAACTATGGCTACACCTTC. Protein: CASSLTGNYGYTF.

This clone was detected once. The chain employs TRBV10-3 and TRBJ2-3, with 11 bases matching TRBD2. Trimming removed 2 bases from V and 3 bases from J; junction bases left unmatched: 4. Germline-derived CDR1 and CDR2 are ENHRY and SYGVKD. The CDR3 sequence is 16 residues long. Here the CDR3 reads CAISEGLAGGTDTQYF. The DNA of the CDR3 is TGTGCCATCAGTGAGGGTCTAGCGGGGGGTACAGATACGCAGTATTTT.

This rearrangement joins TRBV5-6 to TRBJ2-3; weak D call: TRBD1 (6 bases). CDR1 SGHDT and CDR2 YYEEEE come from the germline V gene. V lost 0 bases to trimming and J lost 5 bases, with 13 bases between them. The CDR3 loop spans 15 amino acids. CDR3 protein: CASSLDRVRGDTQYF. The DNA of the CDR3 is TGTGCCAGCAGCTTGGACAGGGTTCGTGGAGATACGCAGTATTTT.

This chain's CDR3 is CASSISGSYEQYF. DNA for the CDR3: TGCGCCAGCAGTATATCAGGGAGCTACGAGCAGTACTTC. The rearrangement uses TRBV5-1 and TRBJ2-7; D is tentatively TRBD1 or TRBD2 (5 bases each). The germline V gene encodes CDR1 SGHRS and CDR2 YFSETQ. V lost 5 bases and J 3 bases, leaving 12 bases between the germline ends. There are 13 residues in the CDR3. The complete variable domain, with remaining parts taken from reference TRBV5-1 and TRBJ2-7, reads KAGVTQTPRYLIKTRGQQVTLSCSPISGHRSVSWYQQTPGQGLQFLFEYFSETQRNKGNFPGRFSGRQFSNSRSEMNVSTLELGDSALYLCASSISGSYEQYFGPGTRLTVT.

The count of this clone is one. Other DNA sequences within the sample encode an identical CDR3. The chain's CDR3 is CASSLGQRDGYTF. CDR3 DNA: TGTGCCAGCAGCTTAGGACAGCGTGATGGCTACACCTTC. V is TRBV7-2 and J is TRBJ1-2; D perhaps matches TRBD1 (5 bases). CDR3 length: 13 amino acids. Germline V gene data show CDR1 as SGHTA and CDR2 as FQGNSA. V dropped 1 base and J dropped 6 bases, with 9 bases sitting between them.

The gene calls are TRBV6-5 and TRBJ1-6, with unresolved D. V was trimmed by 7 bases and J by 6 bases, leaving 13 bases between them. The CDR3 consists of 14 residues. The germline V gene has CDR1 MNHEY and CDR2 SVGAGI. CDR3 coding DNA: TGTGCCAGCACCAATGGACTGAGTAATTCACCCCTCCACTTT. Amino acids: CASTNGLSNSPLHF.

This clone was recorded a few times. This rearrangement joins TRBV19 to TRBJ2-7, with D possibly TRBD1 on 5 matching bases. The CDR3 is made up of 13 amino acids. The V and J ends lost 3 bases and 6 bases respectively, with 12 bases between them. Germline V lookup: CDR1 LNHDA, CDR2 SQIVND (reference sequence). The CDR3 loop is CASSIGALGEQYF. The CDR3 DNA sequence: TGTGCCAGTAGTATTGGGGCCCTGGGCGAGCAGTACTTC.